This T cell receptor (beta chain) was recorded in a study of OX40 agonist ivuxolimab in advanced cancers. In the study overall: Ivuxolimab, which targeted the costimulatory receptor OX40 (CD134), was an agonistic, fully human IgG2 monoclonal antibody. The monotherapy dose-escalation portion (N = 52 patients) of the phase I ivuxolimab trial is reported in the paper. Three dose-escalation patients achieved partial responses, one with hepatocellular carcinoma and two with cutaneous melanoma. The purpose of peripheral TCRbeta sequencing was to test whether ivuxolimab changed TCR sequence diversity and led to clonal T-cell expansion. In the dose-escalation cohort, around four fifths of patients were male, and the mean age was 60 years with a range of roughly 23 to 79. Patients were allowed to have had prior anti-PD-1, anti-PD-L1 or anti-CTLA-4 therapy, and 40% of the dose-escalation patients had been treated with checkpoint inhibitors. Of the approximately 50 dose-escalation patients, hepatocellular carcinoma was present in approximately 20, melanoma in roughly 15, renal cell carcinoma in 9 and head and neck cancer in 9. Intravenous ivuxolimab was administered to patients every 2 weeks at six dose levels: 0.01, 0.1, 0.3, 1.5, 3 and 10 mg/kg.

The germline V gene encodes CDR1 SNHLY and CDR2 FYNNEI. V and J are truncated by 2 bases and 3 bases respectively, leaving an intervening sequence of 7 bases. Reading from cysteine to phenylalanine, the CDR3 counts 14 amino acids. Only the CDR3 part of the read is kept: 42 bases, read in frame from the first base. This clone was detected once. Its antigen is unknown. Base-call qualities are not available, and no considerably larger clone is one nucleotide away. Patients with a history of autoimmune disease or receiving systemic immunosuppression were excluded from the trial. Peripheral blood for TCR sequencing was collected from all dose cohorts at baseline, on cycle 4 day 1, and on cycle 7 day 1. Samples were obtained from an open-label, multicenter, first-in-human phase I dose-escalation trial of ivuxolimab. Adults with locally advanced or metastatic melanoma, renal cell carcinoma, hepatocellular carcinoma or head and neck squamous cell carcinoma were enrolled in the trial. Before TCR sequencing, CD4+ and CD8+ T cells were separately sorted from peripheral blood.

Broader findings and caveats from the paper: On average, CD8+ T cells showed more expanded clones than CD4+ T cells after ivuxolimab. The antigen specificity of the peripheral T cells that underwent clonal expansion was not determined. Low levels of normalized T-cell clonal expansion were also seen in some patients who did not respond. At doses of 0.1 to 3.0 mg/kg, clonal expansion of both CD4+ and CD8+ blood T cells was observed from baseline to week 6. In partial responders in the 0.1-3.0 mg/kg groups, normalized peripheral clonal expansion was found to be among the lowest, especially among CD8+ T cells.

To sequence the TCRbeta CDR3 region, genomic DNA was isolated from the sorted cells. The immunoSEQ Assay was used to sequence the TCRbeta CDR3 regions. TCRdb's version of the immuneACCESS table is confined to in-frame rearrangements and falls short of the full clone set. An unresolved V gene accounts for under half of the shortfall where checked; the remainder is of unknown origin. The sample data list some 87,000 clones, and 80% to 95% of these were observed just once. Around 0.43% of the sample is in the top ten clones. This sequence originates from an adult with an advanced solid tumor such as melanoma, head and neck, liver or kidney cancer. The V gene is TRBV2 and the J gene is TRBJ2-2, with no confidently assigned D gene. The sample was CD4+ or CD8+ T cells sorted from blood, taken in a trial of the OX40 agonist ivuxolimab. CDR3 sequence: CASSERWDTGELFF. The DNA is as follows: TGTGCCAGCAGTGAAAGGTGGGACACCGGGGAGCTGTTTTTT.